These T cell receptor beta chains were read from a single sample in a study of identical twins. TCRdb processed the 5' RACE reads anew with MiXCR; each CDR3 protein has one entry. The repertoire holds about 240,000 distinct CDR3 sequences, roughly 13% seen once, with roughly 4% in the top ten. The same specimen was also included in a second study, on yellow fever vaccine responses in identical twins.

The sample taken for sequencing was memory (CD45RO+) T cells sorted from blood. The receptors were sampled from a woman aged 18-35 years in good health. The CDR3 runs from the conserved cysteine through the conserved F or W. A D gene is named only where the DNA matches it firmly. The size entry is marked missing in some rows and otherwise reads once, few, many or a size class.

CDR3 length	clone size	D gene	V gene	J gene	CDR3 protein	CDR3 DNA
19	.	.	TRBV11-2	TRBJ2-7	CASSFSGTIGLSSSYEQYF	TGTGCCAGCAGCTTCTCTGGGACCATTGGGCTATCCAGCTCCTACGAGCAGTACTTC
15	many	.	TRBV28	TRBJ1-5	CASSLATNSNQPQHF	TGTGCCAGCAGTTTAGCAACTAATAGCAATCAGCCCCAGCATTTT
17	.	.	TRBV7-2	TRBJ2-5	CASSTINSGRGGETQYF	TGTGCCAGCAGCACGATCAATAGCGGCAGGGGTGGAGAGACCCAGTACTTC
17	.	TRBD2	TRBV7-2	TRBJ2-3	CASSLGVLAGGQDTQNF	TGTGCCAGCAGCTTAGGAGTACTAGCGGGGGGGCAAGATACGCAGAATTTT
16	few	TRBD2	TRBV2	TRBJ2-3	CASSESGGGVRDTQYF	TGTGCCAGCAGTGAGTCTGGCGGGGGGGTCCGGGATACGCAGTATTTT
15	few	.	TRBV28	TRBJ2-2	CASSPGRGWTGELFF	TGTGCCAGCAGTCCCGGCAGGGGATGGACCGGGGAGCTGTTTTTT
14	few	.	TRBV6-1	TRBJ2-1	CASSGTIPGDEQFF	TGTGCCAGCAGTGGTACGATTCCGGGCGATGAGCAGTTCTTC
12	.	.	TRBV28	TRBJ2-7	CASTDLTYEQYF	TGTGCCAGCACCGACTTAACCTACGAGCAGTACTTC
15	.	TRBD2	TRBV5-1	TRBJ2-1	CASSLMTSGANEQFF	TGCGCCAGCAGCTTGATGACTAGCGGGGCAAATGAGCAGTTCTTC
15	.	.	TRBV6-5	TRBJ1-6	CASSYTDRGNSPLHF	TGTGCCAGCAGTTATACCGATAGGGGAAATTCACCCCTCCACTTT
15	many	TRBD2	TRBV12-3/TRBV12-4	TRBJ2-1	CASSLSGGASNEQFF	TGTGCCAGCAGTCTTAGCGGGGGGGCCAGCAATGAGCAGTTCTTC
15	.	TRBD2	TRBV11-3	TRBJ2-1	CASSLGLAGKDEQFF	TGTGCCAGCAGCTTAGGACTAGCGGGAAAGGATGAGCAGTTCTTC
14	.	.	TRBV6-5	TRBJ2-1	CASSLEGGNNEQFF	TGTGCCAGCAGTCTCGAGGGGGGCAACAATGAGCAGTTCTTC
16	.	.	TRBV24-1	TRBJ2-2	CATSDLRAPNTGELFF	TGTGCCACCAGTGATTTGCGGGCACCTAACACCGGGGAGCTGTTTTTT
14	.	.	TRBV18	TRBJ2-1	CASSPAAGPNEQFF	TGTGCCAGCTCACCAGCTGCAGGGCCGAATGAGCAGTTCTTC